The clone carrying this T cell receptor beta chain occurred a few times. Its target is unknown. This specimen comes from a study of T-cell memory formation after mild COVID-19. Study information: Among the donors, TCR clusters were largely specific to each donor. Overall study results and limits: CD4+ contracting clones were mainly CM and EM; CD8+ ones, EMRA.

The CDR3 is 16 amino acids. CDR1 is ENHRY, CDR2 SYGVKD, per germline. Trimming pared 0 bases from V and 0 bases from J, leaving 9 bases between. TCRdb processed the 5' RACE reads anew with MiXCR; each CDR3 protein has one entry. The sample lists a few hundred thousand distinct CDR3 sequences; around 17% were seen once. Sequenced sample: PBMCs or a T cell subset sorted from them (not recorded which). The rearrangement uses TRBV10-3 and TRBJ1-3, with D hard to call. The receptor was derived from a young man who had mild COVID-19 (a few samples of this study predate the infection). Cell type and time point are not known. In nucleotides, the CDR3 is TGTGCCATCAGTGAGTCGCCCGGAAGCTCTGGAAACACCATATATTTT. It yields the protein CAISESPGSSGNTIYF.